This T cell receptor (beta chain) was retrieved from a study of blood T cell repertoires in COVID-19 (dated by TCRdb to the early 2020s). Regarding the study in general: Collaborator samples came from the United States, Italy and Spain and covered acute and convalescent phases of COVID-19. The samples were drawn from two sources: the first 160 participants of the ongoing ImmuneRACE study, and 1,254 subjects contributed by 6 global collaborators. Subjects who had been exposed to COVID-19, were actively infected with it, or had recovered from it provided the deeply sampled blood TCRbeta repertoires that made up the dataset. The prospective study material was composed of cDNA or gDNA derived from T cells, B-cell-depleted T cells, or PBMCs. The repertoires were made available in a free public database intended to serve as a resource for research on the immune response to SARS-CoV-2. Sample metadata almost always included a de-identified subject ID, COVID-19 status, age in years and sex. Where available, HLA class I and class II types were taken from metadata supplied by the sample provider and were not determined by assay-based typing. Overall study outcomes, separate from this receptor: How much clinical and demographic metadata was included differed by source and by participant, and the metadata was provided uncurated.

Comments on this clone: Its antigen has not been determined. No base quality information exists; no much larger clone differs at one position.

From the germline V gene, CDR1 is MNHEY and CDR2 is SVGAGI. The CDR3 goes from the cysteine to the phenylalanine over 13 residues. The retained sequence is limited to the CDR3, 39 bases, with the frame set at the first base. Cut back by 10 bases and 1 base, the V and J ends lie 10 bases apart. Participants in the prospective study were aged about 18 to 95 years, lived in 24 United States geographic areas, and enrolled through a virtual design. In the prospective study, participants were assigned to cohorts based on the clinical history participants reported in a screening survey and a study questionnaire. For ImmuneRACE Cohort 3, a participant was defined as recovered based on two consecutive negative NP/OP PCR tests, clearance by a healthcare professional, or resolution of symptoms. In the prospective study, mobile phlebotomists collected whole blood, serum and a nasopharyngeal or oropharyngeal swab from each participant. Participants in the prospective study had the option to provide additional blood draws and questionnaires over a roughly 2-month period. Blood samples from the prospective study were shipped frozen or at room temperature prior to DNA extraction.

TCRbeta CDR3 regions were amplified from genomic DNA using the immunoSEQ Assay, a bias-controlled multiplex PCR. Under the source paper's analysis protocol: The number of nucleated cells in each sample was estimated from the amplification of reference gene primers within the assay. To quantify the absolute abundance of each unique TCRbeta CDR3 rearrangement, sequence reads were collapsed and filtered. For each sample, productive Simpson clonality was calculated as the square root of Simpson's diversity index across productive rearrangements. TCRdb re-hosts the immuneACCESS table, in-frame sequences only. Its copies lack some clones; in the studies checked, an unresolved V gene accounts for under half of them, and the cause for the rest is not known. Clone size and the V and J calls come from that table; the DNA yielded D and trimming. The sample table holds some 530,000 clones, of which 70% to 90% were seen once. Together, the top ten hold around 8% of the sample.

The TCR was taken from a woman aged 55-70 years who had recovered from COVID-19. Material for sequencing was PBMCs or T cells enriched from blood (not recorded which). Rearrangement joined TRBV6-5 to TRBJ2-2, with no confidently assigned D gene. The nucleotide sequence reads TGTGCCATCTCCCCGGGGAACACCGGGGAGCTGTTTTTT. It translates to CAISPGNTGELFF.